The 10 T cell receptor beta chains given below trace back to one sample, sequenced in a study of T-cell memory formation after mild COVID-19. TCRdb called the 5' RACE reads again in MiXCR, with one record for every CDR3 protein. The data show 140,000 to 150,000 distinct CDR3 sequences, 6% seen once. The specimen sequenced was PBMCs or a T cell subset sorted from them (not recorded which). The receptors shown here come from an adult woman who had mild COVID-19 (a few samples of this study predate the infection). Cell type and time point are not known.

This clonotype was seen repeatedly, ten times or more. The V gene is TRBV18, the J gene TRBJ1-1; D is possibly TRBD1 (5 bases). V lost 2 bases and J lost 3, with 19 bases in between. The germline CDR1 and CDR2 sequences are KGHSH and LQKENI. This CDR3 spans 17 amino acids. The CDR3 DNA is TGTGCCAGCTCACCAGGCATTGCTAGGGGAGGGTACACTGAAGCTTTCTTT. It specifies CASSPGIARGGYTEAFF.

This clonotype was seen a few times. The V gene is TRBV28, the J gene TRBJ2-7, with TRBD1 identical over 9 bases. There are 15 residues in the CDR3. The germline V gene has CDR1 MDHEN and CDR2 SYDVKM. The trim removed 5 bases at V and 6 bases at J, leaving 11 bases unmatched. DNA of the CDR3: TGTGCCAGCAGTGGATCCGGGACAGGGCCAACCGAGCAGTACTTC. The encoded protein is CASSGSGTGPTEQYF.

This clonotype has a count of ten or more. This chain joins TRBV7-2 and TRBJ2-2; 8 nucleotides match TRBD2. From germline, CDR1 is SGHTA and CDR2 FQGNSA. This CDR3 region has 16 residues. Trimming at V came to 1 base and at J to 4 bases, leaving 5 bases not matched to a gene. In DNA form, the CDR3 reads TGTGCCAGCAGCTTAGGTGGGACTAGAAGCACCGGGGAGCTGTTTTTT. It yields the protein CASSLGGTRSTGELFF.

This clonotype appeared a few times. J is TRBJ1-5 and V is TRBV6-1; unclear D gene. Germline V gene data show CDR1 as MNHNS and CDR2 as SASEGT. The CDR3 is 16 residues long. V was cut by 4 bases and J by 0 bases, with 13 bases left in between. The CDR3 reads CASSALGNPSNQPQHF. In DNA, the CDR3 is TGTGCCAGCAGTGCACTGGGGAATCCTAGCAATCAGCCCCAGCATTTT.

This chain uses TRBV2 with TRBJ2-2; D is unclear. The ends were cut back, 4 bases at V and 4 bases at J, with 10 bases in the middle. CDR1 is SNHLY, CDR2 FYNNEI, per germline. This CDR3 comprises 14 residues. The CDR3 protein is CASSVTRATGELFF. CDR3 DNA sequence: TGTGCCAGCAGTGTCACACGGGCCACCGGGGAGCTGTTTTTT.

This clonotype appeared a few times. The chain links TRBV7-2 to TRBJ2-3, with 7 bases aligning to TRBD2. Unmatched junction bases numbered 4, after V lost 0 bases and J lost 1 base. The length of the CDR3 is 16 residues. Germline CDR1 is SGHTA and CDR2 is FQGNSA. DNA of the CDR3: TGTGCCAGCAGCTTAGCGGGAGGGATGGGCACAGATACGCAGTATTTT. This codes for CASSLAGGMGTDTQYF.

This clonotype has at least ten counts. V gene TRBV7-3 combines with J gene TRBJ2-2; D might be TRBD1 (6 bases). V lost 8 bases and J lost 2, with 18 bases in between. The CDR3 has 16 residues. Germline V gives CDR1 SGHTA, CDR2 FQGTGA. The CDR3 here is CASLTTGTLNTGELFF. The DNA of the CDR3 is TGTGCCAGCCTCACCACCGGGACATTAAACACCGGGGAGCTGTTTTTT.

In this sample, this clonotype turned up a few times. The chain links TRBV29-1 to TRBJ2-7; 16 bases match TRBD2. Germline loops: CDR1 SQVTM, CDR2 ANQGSEA. The junction had 7 bases not matched to a gene; V was cut back by 5 bases and J by 12 bases. The CDR3 totals 13 residues. CDR3 amino acids: CSVLGLAGGLLYF. The CDR3 coding sequence is TGCAGCGTTTTGGGACTAGCGGGAGGGCTGTTGTACTTC.

This chain connects TRBV12-3 or TRBV12-4 to TRBJ2-3; TRBD2 aligns across 9 bases. Unmatched junction bases numbered 2, after V lost 6 bases and J lost 1 base. This CDR3 is 14 amino acids long. The CDR3 spells CASRWTSGTDTQYF. The DNA for the CDR3 is TGTGCCAGCAGATGGACTAGCGGCACAGATACGCAGTATTTT.

This clonotype was counted a few times. V usage is TRBV7-2 and J usage is TRBJ1-6, with D possibly TRBD1 on 6 matching bases. V lost 1 base and J 11 bases, leaving 9 bases between the germline ends. Germline CDR1 is SGHTA and CDR2 is FQGNSA. The CDR3 loop spans 13 amino acids. The CDR3 region has the DNA TGTGCCAGCAGCTTAGTGGGACACGCACCCCTCCACTTT. It codes for CASSLVGHAPLHF.